Below, one T cell receptor beta chain is given with its context. The antigen it binds to is not known. Base qualities are not recorded, but no much larger clone differs from it by a single base. TCRbeta CDR3 regions were amplified from genomic DNA by means of the immunoSEQ Assay, a bias-controlled multiplex PCR. Under the source paper's analysis protocol: The number of nucleated cells in each sample was estimated by amplification of reference gene primers within the assay. To quantify the absolute abundance of each unique TCRbeta CDR3 rearrangement, sequence reads were collapsed and filtered. For each sample, productive Simpson clonality was calculated as the square root of Simpson's diversity index over productive rearrangements. TCRdb carries this immuneACCESS record with in-frame sequences only. Its versions omit some clonotypes, under half of them owing to an unresolved V gene in the studies checked, with the rest unexplained. From that table come the V and J calls and clone size; the DNA was used to work out D and trimming. A total of approximately 220,000 clones appear in this sample, 85% to 90% of them only once. The ten largest clones represent about 6% of the sample.

These data come from a study of blood T cell repertoires in COVID-19 (TCRdb year 2020). Notes on the research overall: Collaborator samples came from the United States, Italy and Spain and covered acute and convalescent phases of COVID-19. Where HLA class I and class II types were available, the types were taken from metadata supplied by the sample provider, not from assay-based typing. Samples were obtained from the ongoing ImmuneRACE study (first 160 participants) and from 950 to 1,500 subjects provided by 6 global collaborators. Deeply sampled blood TCRbeta repertoires from subjects exposed to, actively infected with, or recovered from COVID-19 were included in the dataset. The prospective study material was composed of cDNA or gDNA derived from T cells, B-cell-depleted T cells, or PBMCs. Nearly every sample came with metadata listing a de-identified subject ID, COVID-19 status, age in years and sex. The repertoires were made available in a free public database intended to serve as a resource for research on the immune response to SARS-CoV-2. Summary of the overall study and its limitations: The amount of clinical and demographic metadata varied by source and participant and was provided uncurated.

Samples from volunteer blood donors who had recovered from COVID-19 were contributed by a second Seattle source. Whole blood was collected in K2EDTA tubes by collaborating institutions according to the institutions' own protocols. For TCRbeta analysis, collaborator samples were shipped as frozen whole blood, as isolated PBMCs, or as DNA extracted from either sample type. From the germline V gene (reference sequence), CDR1 is LNHDA and CDR2 is SQIVND. Relative to germline, V is 6 bases shorter and J is 0 bases shorter, with 12 bases between their ends. Inclusive of the bounding cysteine and phenylalanine, the CDR3 is 15 residues long. Only the CDR3 DNA is retained, 45 bases long and in frame from the first base.

The sequencing sample was made of peripheral blood. The clonotype originates from a man between 60 and 75 years old who had recovered from COVID-19. The chain links TRBV19 with TRBJ1-3, and perhaps TRBD1 as D gene, on 6 matching bases. The nucleotide sequence reads TGTGCCAGTAGAACACAGGGATTCTCTGGAAACACCATATATTTT. Its protein reads: CASRTQGFSGNTIYF.